A single sample gave rise to the 26 T cell receptor beta chains below, sequenced in a study of neoadjuvant anti-PD-1 for oral cavity cancer. Sequencing used immunoSEQ multiplex PCR; TCRdb keeps in-frame clones, though not all of them. The sample has under 15,000 clones; less than 70% are singletons. The sample here was tumor tissue, taken before nivolumab (anti-PD-1) treatment. These receptors were obtained from a person between 40 and 85 years old with oral cavity squamous cell carcinoma. The donor label of this sample is uncertain.

The CDR3 loop is CASSLEGGNTEAFF. The DNA of the CDR3 is TGTGCCAGCAGCTTAGAAGGGGGGAACACTGAAGCTTTCTTT. J is TRBJ1-1 and V is TRBV9, with D possibly matching TRBD1 (6 bases). The CDR3 totals 14 residues. V lost 4 bases and J lost 1, with 11 bases in between. The V gene's germline CDR1 is SGDLS and CDR2 YYNGEE.

By sample fraction, this clone is medium-sized. The chain joins TRBV2 to TRBJ1-2; possibly TRBD1 for D (5 bases). CDR1 is SNHLY and CDR2 is FYNNEI in the germline V gene. CDR3 length: 12 amino acids. Trimming took 6 bases from V and 7 from J, leaving 12 bases between them. In nucleotides, the CDR3 is TGTGCCAGCAGCGTGGGGGACGCTGGCTACACCTTC. Amino acid sequence: CASSVGDAGYTF.

This clone was counted once. This rearrangement joins TRBV28 to TRBJ1-6; 8 bases map to TRBD1. This CDR3 comprises 16 residues. Trimming cost V 5 bases and J 7 bases; bases outside gene matches: 10. Germline loops: CDR1 MDHEN, CDR2 SYDVKM. The CDR3 loop reads CASSPPRQGSNSPLHF. The CDR3 DNA is TGTGCCAGCAGTCCCCCAAGACAGGGGTCGAATTCACCCCTCCACTTT.

This chain's CDR3 is CATRSYPGQLNTEAFF. The CDR3 DNA reads as TGTGCCACCCGATCCTATCCGGGACAACTGAACACTGAAGCTTTCTTT. This chain joins TRBV19 and TRBJ1-1; possibly TRBD1 for D (6 bases). Per germline, CDR1 LNHDA and CDR2 SQIVND (reference sequence). With 10 bases removed from V and 0 bases from J, the gap between germline ends came to 21 bases. This CDR3 region has 16 residues.

This clone appeared a few times. The rearrangement links TRBV7-9 to TRBJ1-1; D is uncertain. CDR1 and CDR2 (germline): SEHNR, FQNEAQ (reference sequence). CDR3 length equals 13 residues. Trimming removed 5 bases at V and 1 base at J, with 8 bases between. The DNA for the CDR3 is TGTGCCAGCAGCCAACGAAGGAACACTGAAGCTTTCTTT. Its protein product is CASSQRRNTEAFF.

This clone was seen once. V and J are TRBV11-1 and TRBJ1-3; 7 bases match TRBD1. The germline gives CDR1 SGHAT, CDR2 FQDESV (reference sequence). The J segment lost 3 bases and the V segment lost 1 base, leaving 9 bases of the junction unmatched. This CDR3 region has 17 residues. The CDR3 DNA follows: TGTGCCAGCAGCTTAGAACTCTTTGGGACAGATGGAAACACCATATATTTT. Encoded protein: CASSLELFGTDGNTIYF.

V gene TRBV5-6 combines with J gene TRBJ2-1; 13 bases line up with TRBD2. CDR1 is SGHDT and CDR2 is YYEEEE in the germline V gene. This CDR3 is built from 16 residues. The junction had 5 bases not matched to a gene; V was cut back by 1 base and J by 7 bases. CDR3 in DNA: TGTGCCAGCAGCTTGCGGACTAGCGGGAGTAGGAATGAGCAGTTCTTC. It is translated as CASSLRTSGSRNEQFF.

V gene TRBV6-6 combines with J gene TRBJ1-2, with a possible D match to TRBD1 (6 bases). Between the trimmed V and J ends, which lost 5 bases and 4 bases, there was a span of 17 bases. Germline V CDR1 and CDR2: MNHNY, SVGAGI (reference sequence). The CDR3 has 15 amino acids. The CDR3: CASSEAGVASYGYTF. CDR3 DNA: TGTGCCAGCAGTGAGGCAGGGGTAGCTAGCTATGGCTACACCTTC.

The rearrangement uses TRBV10-1 and TRBJ2-7; no definite D call. The CDR3 spans 11 residues. The V gene lost 3 bases and the J gene lost 7 bases, with 7 bases spanning the gap. CDR1 and CDR2 from the germline V gene are WNHNN and SYGVQD (reference sequence). The CDR3 DNA reads as TGCGCCAGCAGTGACCTGAATGAGCAGTACTTC. Its translation is CASSDLNEQYF.

The rearrangement joins TRBV7-8 to TRBJ2-3; TRBD2 matches at 9 bases. Germline lookup yields CDR1 SGHVS and CDR2 FQNEAQ. The CDR3 has 15 residues. J was trimmed by 3 bases and V by 8 bases; bases with no gene match: 9. DNA for the CDR3: TGTGCCAGCGCTGGCGGGAGGGCCAAAACAGATACGCAGTATTTT. This encodes CASAGGRAKTDTQYF.

This rearrangement joins TRBV19 to TRBJ2-2; 12 bases fit TRBD2. The V gene end was trimmed by 5 bases and the J gene end by 3 bases; junction bases not matched to a gene: 7. The CDR3 runs 17 residues. From germline, CDR1 is LNHDA and CDR2 SQIVND (reference sequence). The CDR3 DNA is TGTGCCAGTAGTCCCCTAGCGGGGGGGACGCACACCGGGGAGCTGTTTTTT. Residues: CASSPLAGGTHTGELFF.

The chain uses TRBV2 and TRBJ1-3; no reliable D call. V dropped 4 bases and J dropped 0 bases, with 10 bases sitting between them. Germline CDR1 and CDR2: SNHLY and FYNNEI. The CDR3 totals 15 residues. The CDR3 sequence: CASSAEAVSGNTIYF. In DNA, the CDR3 is TGTGCCAGCAGTGCGGAGGCAGTCTCTGGAAACACCATATATTTT.

The J gene is TRBJ2-1, the V gene TRBV7-8; D is unclear. The germline V gene encodes CDR1 SGHVS and CDR2 FQNEAQ. The length of the CDR3 is 16 residues. V lost 1 base and J 0 bases, leaving 10 bases between the germline ends. CDR3 DNA: TGTGCCAGCAGCTTAGTGCCGAAGAGCTCCTACAATGAGCAGTTCTTC. This encodes CASSLVPKSSYNEQFF.

The chain joins TRBV7-9 to TRBJ2-1; possibly TRBD1 for D (6 bases). Trimming left V 6 bases short and J 8 bases short, with 17 bases between. This CDR3 contains 14 residues. Germline V gene data show CDR1 as SEHNR and CDR2 as FQNEAQ (reference sequence). The CDR3 sequence: CASSRSQGSDEQFF. Written as DNA, the CDR3 is TGTGCCAGCAGTCGGTCACAGGGATCCGATGAGCAGTTCTTC.

Only a few counts were recorded for this clone. The rearrangement links TRBV19 to TRBJ2-7; TRBD2 matches at 8 bases. V dropped 4 bases and J dropped 4; count of bases not matched to a gene: 6. From germline, CDR1 is LNHDA and CDR2 SQIVND (reference sequence). CDR3 length: 14 residues. CDR3 protein: CASSRVAGRYEQYF. CDR3 bases: TGTGCCAGTAGTAGGGTAGCGGGGAGGTACGAGCAGTACTTC.

The chain has TRBV19 and TRBJ2-3, with 8 positions matching TRBD2. Germline V gene data show CDR1 as LNHDA and CDR2 as SQIVND (reference sequence). V trimming: 4 bases; J trimming: 1 base; junction bases outside the gene matches: 4. CDR3 size: 15 residues. The CDR3 is CASSNRGGGTDTQYF. Written as DNA, the CDR3 is TGTGCCAGTAGTAACCGGGGGGGCGGCACAGATACGCAGTATTTT.

This clone appeared a single time. The rearrangement uses TRBV7-9 and TRBJ2-5; D gene ambiguous. Germline V CDR1 and CDR2: SEHNR, FQNEAQ (reference sequence). CDR3 length: 12 residues. Trimming stripped 5 bases from V and 6 bases from J, with 10 bases between. CDR3 bases: TGTGCCAGCAGCCCCCCGCTTAAGACCCAGTACTTC. As protein: CASSPPLKTQYF.

The genes are TRBV6-1 and TRBJ1-2, with 11 bases fitting TRBD1. Trimming removed 3 bases from V and 5 bases from J; junction bases left unmatched: 8. The CDR3 is 16 residues long. The germline gives CDR1 MNHNS, CDR2 SASEGT. CDR3 sequence reads: CASSDLRTGGVYGYTF. The CDR3 DNA reads as TGTGCCAGCAGTGACCTAAGGACAGGGGGCGTATATGGCTACACCTTC.

The chain has TRBV4-1 and TRBJ2-1, with 7 bases matching TRBD2. J gave up 2 bases and V 1 base, and 2 bases lay outside the gene matches. From germline, CDR1 is MGHRA and CDR2 YSYEKL. The CDR3 contains 15 residues. The CDR3 DNA sequence: TGCGCCAGCAGCCAAGGAAGCGGGACCTACAATGAGCAGTTCTTC. It codes for CASSQGSGTYNEQFF.

This chain connects TRBV29-1 to TRBJ1-1; no clear D gene. The CDR3 loop spans 13 amino acids. The germline V and J ends were trimmed by 4 bases and 6 bases, with 15 bases remaining between them. CDR1 is SQVTM, CDR2 ANQGSEA, per germline. CDR3 sequence (DNA): TGCAGCGTTGCCCCCACCTTAAACGCTGAAGCTTTCTTT. Translation gives CSVAPTLNAEAFF. Based on the CDR3 plus reference TRBV29-1 and TRBJ1-1, the full variable domain is SAVISQKPSRDICQRGTSLTIQCQVDSQVTMMFWYRQQPGQSLTLIATANQGSEATYESGFVIDKFPISRPNLTFSTLTVSNMSPEDSSIYLCSVAPTLNAEAFFGQGTRLTVV.

The chain joins TRBV5-1 to TRBJ2-1; TRBD1 matches 8 bases. The length of the CDR3 is 14 residues. Germline V gene lookup returns CDR1 SGHRS and CDR2 YFSETQ. V was pared by 2 bases and J by 8 bases, with 6 bases of the junction left unmatched. The CDR3 DNA follows: TGCGCCAGCAGCTTCTCTTCAGGGGGCTATGAGCAGTTCTTC. Protein product: CASSFSSGGYEQFF.

The rearrangement uses TRBV5-1 and TRBJ2-6; weak D call: TRBD1 (5 bases). V was clipped by 0 bases and J by 0 bases, with 10 bases between them. The CDR3 is 17 amino acids. Germline CDR1 reads SGHRS; CDR2 reads YFSETQ. DNA of the CDR3: TGCGCCAGCAGCTTGGGGACATCCCTCTCTGGGGCCAACGTCCTGACTTTC. Protein product: CASSLGTSLSGANVLTF.

The CDR3: CASSLAPPNTEAFF. In DNA form, the CDR3 reads TGTGCCAGCAGTTTGGCCCCTCCGAACACTGAAGCTTTCTTT. The rearrangement joins TRBV28 to TRBJ1-1; D unresolved. Germline lookup yields CDR1 MDHEN and CDR2 SYDVKM. V lost 3 bases and J 1 base, leaving 9 bases between the germline ends. This CDR3 comprises 14 residues. Filled out from reference TRBV28 and TRBJ1-1, the complete variable domain reads DVKVTQSSRYLVKRTGEKVFLECVQDMDHENMFWYRQDPGLGLRLIYFSYDVKMKEKGDIPEGYSVSREKKERFSLILESASTNQTSMYLCASSLAPPNTEAFFGQGTRLTVV.

V gene TRBV9 combines with J gene TRBJ2-5; 9 bases are shared with TRBD2. With 0 bases clipped from V and 5 bases from J, the junction kept 8 bases outside the gene matches. CDR1 SGDLS and CDR2 YYNGEE come from the germline V gene. CDR3 length equals 16 residues. CDR3 sequence: CASSVDLAGPEETQYF. DNA of the CDR3: TGTGCCAGCAGCGTAGACCTAGCGGGGCCGGAGGAGACCCAGTACTTC.

The table lists this clone with a few counts. The chain recombines TRBV11-2 with TRBJ2-5; 11 bases fit TRBD2. V lost 0 bases to trimming and J lost 5 bases; unmatched junction nucleotides: 8. The CDR3 is 17 amino acids. Germline assignment: CDR1 SGHAT and CDR2 FQNNGV. DNA for the CDR3: TGTGCCAGCAGCTTAGATCAAAATAGCGGGAGGGCGGAGACCCAGTACTTC. Residues: CASSLDQNSGRAETQYF.

The DNA for the CDR3 is TGTGCCAGCTCACTTTGGGAAGGGGGCAATGAGCAGTTCTTC. This encodes CASSLWEGGNEQFF. The chain carries TRBV18 and TRBJ2-1; D might be TRBD1 (6 bases). Deletions cut 4 bases from V and 6 bases from J, with 13 bases between. This CDR3 is 14 amino acids long. CDR1 and CDR2 (germline): KGHSH, LQKENI.